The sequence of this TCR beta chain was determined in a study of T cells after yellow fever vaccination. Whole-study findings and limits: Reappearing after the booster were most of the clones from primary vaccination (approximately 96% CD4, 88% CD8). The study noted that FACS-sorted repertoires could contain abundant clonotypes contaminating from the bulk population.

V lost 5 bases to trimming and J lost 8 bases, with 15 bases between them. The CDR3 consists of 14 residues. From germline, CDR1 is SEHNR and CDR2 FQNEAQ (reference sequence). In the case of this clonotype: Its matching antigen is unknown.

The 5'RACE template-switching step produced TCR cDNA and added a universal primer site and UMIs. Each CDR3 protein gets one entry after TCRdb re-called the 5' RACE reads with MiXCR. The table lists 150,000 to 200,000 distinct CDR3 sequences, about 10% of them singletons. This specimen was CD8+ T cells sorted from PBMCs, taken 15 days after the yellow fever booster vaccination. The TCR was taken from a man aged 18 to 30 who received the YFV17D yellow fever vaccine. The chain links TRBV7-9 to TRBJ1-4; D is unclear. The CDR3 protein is CASSHYRGGEKLFF. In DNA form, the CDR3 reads TGTGCCAGCAGCCACTATCGGGGAGGCGAAAAACTGTTTTTT.